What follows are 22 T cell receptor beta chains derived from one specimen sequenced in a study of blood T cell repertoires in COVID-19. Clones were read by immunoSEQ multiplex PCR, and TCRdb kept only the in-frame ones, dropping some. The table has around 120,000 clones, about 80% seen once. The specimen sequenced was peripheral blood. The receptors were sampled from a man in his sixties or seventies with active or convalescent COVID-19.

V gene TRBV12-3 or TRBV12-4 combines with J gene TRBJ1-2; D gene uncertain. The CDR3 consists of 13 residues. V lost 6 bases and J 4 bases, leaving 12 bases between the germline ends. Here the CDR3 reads CASSPDLFYGYTF. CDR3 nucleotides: TGTGCCAGCAGCCCGGACTTATTCTATGGCTACACCTTC.

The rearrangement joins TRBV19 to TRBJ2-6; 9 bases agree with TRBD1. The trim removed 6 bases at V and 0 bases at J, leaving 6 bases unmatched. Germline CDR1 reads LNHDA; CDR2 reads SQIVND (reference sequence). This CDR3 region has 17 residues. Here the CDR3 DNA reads TGTGCCAGTAGCAGACAGGGGGGAACCTCTGGGGCCAACGTCCTGACTTTC. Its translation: CASSRQGGTSGANVLTF.

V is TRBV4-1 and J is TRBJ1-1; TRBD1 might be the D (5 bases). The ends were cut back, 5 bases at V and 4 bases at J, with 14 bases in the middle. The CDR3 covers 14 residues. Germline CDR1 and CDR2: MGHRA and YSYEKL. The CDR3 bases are TGCGCCAGCAGCAAGAAGGGGTACGGCACTGAAGCTTTCTTT. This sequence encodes CASSKKGYGTEAFF.

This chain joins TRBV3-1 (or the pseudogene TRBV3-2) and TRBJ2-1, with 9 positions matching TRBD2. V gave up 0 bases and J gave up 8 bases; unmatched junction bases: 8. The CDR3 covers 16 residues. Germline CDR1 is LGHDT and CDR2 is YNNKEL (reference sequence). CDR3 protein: CASSQDRRGGRDEQFF. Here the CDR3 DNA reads TGTGCCAGCAGCCAAGATAGGCGGGGGGGCCGAGATGAGCAGTTCTTC.

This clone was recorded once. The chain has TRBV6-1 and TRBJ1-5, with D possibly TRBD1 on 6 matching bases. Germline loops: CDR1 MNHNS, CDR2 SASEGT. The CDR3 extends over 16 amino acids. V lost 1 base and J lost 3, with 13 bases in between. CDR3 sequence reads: CASSEVVRGPNQPQHF. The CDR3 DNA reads TGTGCCAGCAGTGAAGTTGTCAGGGGACCCAATCAGCCCCAGCATTTT.

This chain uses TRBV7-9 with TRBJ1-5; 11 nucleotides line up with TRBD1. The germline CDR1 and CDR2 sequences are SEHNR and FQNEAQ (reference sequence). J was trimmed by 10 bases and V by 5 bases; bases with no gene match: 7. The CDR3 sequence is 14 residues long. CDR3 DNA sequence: TGTGCCAGCAGCGAGGGGACAGGGGGGACCCCCCAGCATTTT. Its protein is CASSEGTGGTPQHF.

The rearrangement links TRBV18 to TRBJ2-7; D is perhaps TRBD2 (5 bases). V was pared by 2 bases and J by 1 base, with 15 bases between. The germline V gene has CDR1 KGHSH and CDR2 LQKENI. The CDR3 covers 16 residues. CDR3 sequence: CASSPGSLPESYEQYF. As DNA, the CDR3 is TGTGCCAGCTCACCAGGGAGTTTACCCGAATCCTACGAGCAGTACTTC.

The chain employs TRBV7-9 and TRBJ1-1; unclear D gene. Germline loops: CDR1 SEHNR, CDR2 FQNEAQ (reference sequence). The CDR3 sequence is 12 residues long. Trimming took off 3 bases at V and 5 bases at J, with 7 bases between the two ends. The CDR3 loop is CASSFPGTEAFF. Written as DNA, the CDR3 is TGTGCCAGCAGCTTTCCCGGGACTGAAGCTTTCTTT.

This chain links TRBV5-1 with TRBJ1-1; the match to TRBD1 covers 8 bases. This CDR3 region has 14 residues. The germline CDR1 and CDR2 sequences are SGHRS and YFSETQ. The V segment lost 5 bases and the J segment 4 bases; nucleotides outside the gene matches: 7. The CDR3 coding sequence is TGCGCCAGCAGGCCCAGAGACAGGGGCACTGAAGCTTTCTTT. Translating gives CASRPRDRGTEAFF.

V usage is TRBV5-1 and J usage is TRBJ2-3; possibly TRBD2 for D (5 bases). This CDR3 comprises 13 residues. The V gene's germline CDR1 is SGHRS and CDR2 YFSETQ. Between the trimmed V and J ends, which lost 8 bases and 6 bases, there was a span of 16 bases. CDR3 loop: CASTRDLADTQYF. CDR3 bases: TGCGCCAGTACCCGGGATTTGGCGGATACGCAGTATTTT.

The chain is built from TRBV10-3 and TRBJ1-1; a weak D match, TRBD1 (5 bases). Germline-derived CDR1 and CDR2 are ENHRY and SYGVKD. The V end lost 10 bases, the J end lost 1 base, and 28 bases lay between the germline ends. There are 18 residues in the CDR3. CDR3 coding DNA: TGTGCCAGTTCCCACGAAGACCGGGACTCAACTCAGAACACTGAAGCTTTCTTT. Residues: CASSHEDRDSTQNTEAFF.

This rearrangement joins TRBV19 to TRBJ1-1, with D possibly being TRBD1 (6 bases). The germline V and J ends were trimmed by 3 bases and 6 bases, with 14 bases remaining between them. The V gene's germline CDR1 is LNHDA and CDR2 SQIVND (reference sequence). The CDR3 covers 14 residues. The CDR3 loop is CASSIPGAGAEAFF. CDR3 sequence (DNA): TGTGCCAGTAGTATCCCTGGGGCAGGGGCTGAAGCTTTCTTT.

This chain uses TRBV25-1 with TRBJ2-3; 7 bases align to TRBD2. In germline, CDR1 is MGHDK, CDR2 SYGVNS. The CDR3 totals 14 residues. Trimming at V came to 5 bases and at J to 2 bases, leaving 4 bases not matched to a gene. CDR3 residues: CASSRAGDTDTQYF. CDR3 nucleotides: TGTGCCAGCAGTCGTGCGGGGGACACAGATACGCAGTATTTT.

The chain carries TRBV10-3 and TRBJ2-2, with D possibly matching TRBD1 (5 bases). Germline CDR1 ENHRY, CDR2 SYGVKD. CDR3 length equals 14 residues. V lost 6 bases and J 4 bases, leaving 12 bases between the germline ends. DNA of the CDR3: TGTGCCATCAGGACAGTAGGAACCACCGGGGAGCTGTTTTTT. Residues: CAIRTVGTTGELFF.

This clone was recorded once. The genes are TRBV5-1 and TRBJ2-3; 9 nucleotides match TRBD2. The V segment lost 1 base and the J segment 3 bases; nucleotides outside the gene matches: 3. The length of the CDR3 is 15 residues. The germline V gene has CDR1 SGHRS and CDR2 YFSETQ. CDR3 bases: TGCGCCAGCAGCTTGTCTAGCGGGAAGACAGATACGCAGTATTTT. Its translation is CASSLSSGKTDTQYF.

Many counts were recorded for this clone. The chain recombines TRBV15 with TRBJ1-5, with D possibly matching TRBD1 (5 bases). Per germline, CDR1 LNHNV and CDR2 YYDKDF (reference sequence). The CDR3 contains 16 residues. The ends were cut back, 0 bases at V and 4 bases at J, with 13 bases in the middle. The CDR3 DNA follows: TGTGCCACCAGCAGAGATAATCAGGGAGGGAATCAGCCCCAGCATTTT. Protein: CATSRDNQGGNQPQHF.

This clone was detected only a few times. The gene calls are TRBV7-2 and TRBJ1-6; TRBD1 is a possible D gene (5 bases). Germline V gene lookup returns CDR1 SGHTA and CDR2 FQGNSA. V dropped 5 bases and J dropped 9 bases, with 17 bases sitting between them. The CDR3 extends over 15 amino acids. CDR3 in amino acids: CASSPPGAGGSPLHF. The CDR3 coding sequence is TGTGCCAGCAGCCCCCCCGGGGCCGGGGGTTCACCCCTCCACTTT.

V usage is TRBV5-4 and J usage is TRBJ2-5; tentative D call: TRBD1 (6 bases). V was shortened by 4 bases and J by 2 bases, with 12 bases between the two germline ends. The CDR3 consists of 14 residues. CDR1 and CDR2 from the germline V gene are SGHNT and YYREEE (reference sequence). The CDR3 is CASSGTGSQETQYF. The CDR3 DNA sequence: TGTGCCAGCAGCGGAACAGGGAGTCAAGAGACCCAGTACTTC. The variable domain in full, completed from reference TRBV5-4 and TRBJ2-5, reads ETGVTQSPTHLIKTRGQQVTLRCSSQSGHNTVSWYQQALGQGPQFIFQYYREEENGRGNFPPRFSGLQFPNYSSELNVNALELDDSALYLCASSGTGSQETQYFGPGTRLLVL.

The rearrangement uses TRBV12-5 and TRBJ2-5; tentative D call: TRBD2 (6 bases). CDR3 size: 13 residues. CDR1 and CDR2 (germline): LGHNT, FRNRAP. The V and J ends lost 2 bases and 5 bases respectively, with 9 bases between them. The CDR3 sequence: CASGLNRGETQYF. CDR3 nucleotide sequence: TGTGCTAGTGGTTTGAACCGGGGGGAGACCCAGTACTTC.

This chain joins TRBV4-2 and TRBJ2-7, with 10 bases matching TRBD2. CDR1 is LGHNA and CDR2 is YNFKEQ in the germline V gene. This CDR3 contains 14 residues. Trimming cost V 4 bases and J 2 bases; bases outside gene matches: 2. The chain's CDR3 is CASSRGLAAYEQYF. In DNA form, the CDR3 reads TGTGCCAGCAGCCGCGGACTAGCGGCCTACGAGCAGTACTTC.

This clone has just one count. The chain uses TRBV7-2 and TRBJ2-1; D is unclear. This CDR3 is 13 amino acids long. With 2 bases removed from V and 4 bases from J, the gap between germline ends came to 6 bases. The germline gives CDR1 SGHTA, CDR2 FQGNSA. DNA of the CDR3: TGTGCCAGCAGCTTATCGGTGTACAATGAGCAGTTCTTC. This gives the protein CASSLSVYNEQFF.

The CDR3 loop reads CASSPPRGQKITGELFF. In DNA, the CDR3 is TGTGCCAGCTCACCACCAAGGGGGCAAAAGATTACCGGGGAGCTGTTTTTT. This chain joins TRBV18 and TRBJ2-2; 7 bases align to TRBD1. Germline CDR1 is KGHSH and CDR2 is LQKENI. The trim removed 0 bases at V and 5 bases at J, leaving 9 bases unmatched. This CDR3 spans 17 amino acids.